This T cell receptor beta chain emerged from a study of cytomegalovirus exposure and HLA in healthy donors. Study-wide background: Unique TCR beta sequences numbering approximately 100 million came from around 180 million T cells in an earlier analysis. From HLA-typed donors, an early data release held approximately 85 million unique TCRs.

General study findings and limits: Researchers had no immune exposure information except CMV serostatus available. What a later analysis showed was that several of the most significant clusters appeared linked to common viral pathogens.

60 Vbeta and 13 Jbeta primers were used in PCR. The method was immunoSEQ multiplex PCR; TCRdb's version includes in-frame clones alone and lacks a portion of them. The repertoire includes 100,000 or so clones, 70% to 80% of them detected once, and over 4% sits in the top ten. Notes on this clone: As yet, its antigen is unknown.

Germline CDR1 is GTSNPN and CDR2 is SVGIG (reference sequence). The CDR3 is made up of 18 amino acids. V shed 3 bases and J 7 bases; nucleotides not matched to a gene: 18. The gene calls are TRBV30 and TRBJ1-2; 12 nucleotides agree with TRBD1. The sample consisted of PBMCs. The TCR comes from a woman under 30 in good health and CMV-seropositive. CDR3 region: CAWSTTRDRGLSSGGYTF. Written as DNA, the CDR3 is TGTGCCTGGAGCACGACAAGGGACAGGGGGCTCTCGTCTGGTGGCTACACCTTC.